A selection of T cell receptor beta chains follows, all from one sample in a study of T-cell reconstitution after alpha-beta-depleted transplantation in children. TCRdb reanalysed the PCR reads using MiXCR and keeps one entry per CDR3 protein. The sample shows about 300,000 distinct CDR3 sequences, over 7.5% of them seen only once. The material sequenced was peripheral blood, taken 360 days after TCRalphabeta/CD19-depleted stem cell transplant. The origin of the receptors is a female patient aged 2-15 years who had a stem cell transplant for Fanconi anemia, so the T cells may come from the graft donor. The CDR3 runs from the conserved cysteine through the conserved F or W. A D gene is named only where the DNA matches it firmly. Clone size appears in some rows only: once, few, many, or a class for an expanded clone.

cdr3_nt	cdr3_aa	clone_size	d_call	v_call	j_call
TGCAGCGTTGCGCGGGTAGGCTCCTACGAGCAGTACTTC	CSVARVGSYEQYF	many	NA	TRBV29-1	TRBJ2-7
TGCGCCAGCAGCTTGGGGCAGGGAATAGCTTCATCCCTCCACTTT	CASSLGQGIASSLHF	many	NA	TRBV5-1	TRBJ1-6
TGCGCCAGCCATCCCAGGGGGGGAACCGGGGAGCTGTTTTTT	CASHPRGGTGELFF	NA	NA	TRBV5-1	TRBJ2-2
TGCGCCAGCAGCCGGGACAGGGGTTCTGGCTACACCTTC	CASSRDRGSGYTF	few	TRBD1	TRBV5-1	TRBJ1-2
TGTGCCAGCAGTCTACGAAGCGGGGCACAGTTCTTC	CASSLRSGAQFF	many	TRBD2	TRBV6-1	TRBJ2-1
TGCGCCAGCAGCCTGCAGGGAAGAGGGACCACTGAAGCTTTCTTT	CASSLQGRGTTEAFF	few	NA	TRBV5-1	TRBJ1-1
TGTGCCAGCAGACGGGGACGTTCGACTAATGAAAAACTGTTTTTT	CASRRGRSTNEKLFF	NA	NA	TRBV28	TRBJ1-4
TGCAGCGTTGGACAGGGGGCGCGGGATACGCAGTATTTT	CSVGQGARDTQYF	many	TRBD1	TRBV29-1	TRBJ2-3
TGCAGTGCTGCCGGACTAGCGGGAGGCCTCACCGGGGAGCTGTTTTTT	CSAAGLAGGLTGELFF	few	TRBD2	TRBV20-1	TRBJ2-2
TGTGCCAGCAGCAGGCGACTAGCGGGGGCCGAGGGGTCCTACAATGAGCAGTTCTTC	CASSRRLAGAEGSYNEQFF	few	TRBD2	TRBV6-2/TRBV6-3	TRBJ2-1
TGCAGTGCTAGAGGTCGACAGGGCCCCTACGAGCAGTACTTC	CSARGRQGPYEQYF	many	TRBD1	TRBV20-1	TRBJ2-7
TGTGCCAGCAGCTTAGCCCCTGTGGGTTGGAACACCGGGGAGCTGTTTTTT	CASSLAPVGWNTGELFF	NA	NA	TRBV11-3	TRBJ2-2
TGCGCCAGCAGCTACGGGACAGGGTACGAGCAGTACTTC	CASSYGTGYEQYF	many	TRBD1	TRBV5-1	TRBJ2-7
TGTGCCAGCAGCCTTTGGGCCGCCAGGGCTAATATCTCCTACAATGAGCAGTTCTTC	CASSLWAARANISYNEQFF	many	NA	TRBV7-8	TRBJ2-1
TGCGCCAGTCGACAGAATTACAATGAGCAGTTCTTC	CASRQNYNEQFF	many	NA	TRBV5-1	TRBJ2-1
TGTGCCAGCAGTTACAATCTAGCGGGGGGTCAAGAGACCCAGTACTTC	CASSYNLAGGQETQYF	NA	TRBD2	TRBV6-5	TRBJ2-5
TGCAGCGTTGTGGAGGGGGCCTACATTCAGTACTTC	CSVVEGAYIQYF	many	NA	TRBV29-1	TRBJ2-4
TGTGCCAGCAGTTATGGGCGGGTCCAAGAGACCCAGTACTTC	CASSYGRVQETQYF	many	NA	TRBV6-5	TRBJ2-5
TGTGCCATCAGTGAGTCAGCGGGCACTGAAGCTTTCTTT	CAISESAGTEAFF	many	NA	TRBV10-3	TRBJ1-1
TGTGCCAGCAGTTACTCGACAGGGGGGGAGACCCAGTACTTC	CASSYSTGGETQYF	many	TRBD1	TRBV6-5	TRBJ2-5
TGTGCCAGCAGTTTGCGGGGGATTGTTTTGGGGACGGATACGCAGTATTTT	CASSLRGIVLGTDTQYF	few	TRBD2	TRBV27	TRBJ2-3
TGTGCCTGGCGTTCAGGAGGAGAGCAGTACTTC	CAWRSGGEQYF	few	NA	TRBV30	TRBJ2-7
TGTGCCAGCAGTTTATCGGCAGGGGCCTACAATGAGCAGTTCTTC	CASSLSAGAYNEQFF	NA	NA	TRBV27	TRBJ2-1
TGTGCCAGCAGCGCACCGAGGGCCATATCCTACGAGCAGTACTTC	CASSAPRAISYEQYF	many	NA	TRBV7-2	TRBJ2-7
TGTGCCAGTAGTAGGCCTCTAAGGACAGGGGGCGTGTACACTGAAGCTTTCTTT	CASSRPLRTGGVYTEAFF	few	TRBD1	TRBV19	TRBJ1-1
TGCAGTGCTAGAAGTTCGGCGGGGGGGGGTGAGCAGTTCTTC	CSARSSAGGGEQFF	NA	TRBD2	TRBV20-1	TRBJ2-1
TGTGCCAGCAGCTTAGCGTTCGGGGGGCGAAGTAATGGCTACACCTTC	CASSLAFGGRSNGYTF	few	NA	TRBV7-2	TRBJ1-2
TGTGCCAGCAGCGTATTCCGAAACGGCCCCTACAATGAGCAGTTCTTC	CASSVFRNGPYNEQFF	many	NA	TRBV9	TRBJ2-1
TGTGCCAGCTCCGGGACAGGGGACAACTATGGCTACACCTTC	CASSGTGDNYGYTF	NA	TRBD1	TRBV18	TRBJ1-2
TGTGCCAGCAGCTTAAGCAAGGGAGGCAATGAGCAGTTCTTC	CASSLSKGGNEQFF	many	NA	TRBV7-2	TRBJ2-1
TGTGCCAGCAGCTTAACCACCGTAGAGGCCCAGTACTTC	CASSLTTVEAQYF	many	NA	TRBV7-3	TRBJ2-5
TGTGCCATCAGTGAGCCCCACAGGGAGAATGAGCAGTTCTTC	CAISEPHRENEQFF	many	NA	TRBV10-3	TRBJ2-1
TGTGCCAGCAAGAATCCCGGTCCTAATTCACCCCTCCACTTT	CASKNPGPNSPLHF	few	NA	TRBV6-2/TRBV6-3	TRBJ1-6
TGCGCCAGCAGTGATGCAGGGACGAACACTGAAGCTTTCTTT	CASSDAGTNTEAFF	NA	NA	TRBV10-1	TRBJ1-1
TGCAGTGCTAGGGGGACAGGCTCTTCGGCACCCTCGGCGGATACGCAGTATTTT	CSARGTGSSAPSADTQYF	many	TRBD1	TRBV20-1	TRBJ2-3
TGTGCCAGCAGTTACCTGCCAGGGGGCAACACTGAAGCTTTCTTT	CASSYLPGGNTEAFF	NA	TRBD1	TRBV6-5	TRBJ1-1
TGCGCCAGCAGCTTGGCCGCAGGGAACTCTGGAAACACCATATATTTT	CASSLAAGNSGNTIYF	NA	NA	TRBV5-1	TRBJ1-3
TGTGCCAGCAGCCAGGGCCTGGAACCCTACGAGCAGTACTTC	CASSQGLEPYEQYF	many	NA	TRBV3-1	TRBJ2-7
TGTGCCAGCAGTTTAGAGGATTCCCGTGAAGCTTTCTTT	CASSLEDSREAFF	many	NA	TRBV12-3/TRBV12-4	TRBJ1-1
TGCAGCGTTGAAAGACTCCAAGAGACCCAGTACTTC	CSVERLQETQYF	many	NA	TRBV29-1	TRBJ2-5
TGTGCCAGCAGCCCCCTCTCGGGGTTCACCGGGGAGCTGTTTTTT	CASSPLSGFTGELFF	few	NA	TRBV5-5	TRBJ2-2